This T cell receptor (beta chain) was obtained from a study of blood T cell repertoires in COVID-19. About the research overall: Material from acute and convalescent COVID-19 was sourced from the United States, Italy and Spain. Sources were T cells, B-cell-depleted T cells, or PBMCs; the material itself was cDNA or gDNA.

In the study's own analysis: Nucleated cell counts were estimated from reference gene primer amplification. This table comes from immunoSEQ multiplex PCR, and its TCRdb copy is limited to in-frame clones, with some not included. Clone size and the V and J calls come from that table; the DNA yielded D and trimming. The sample holds roughly 120,000 clones, 92% seen once. CDR1 and CDR2 (germline): LGHNA, YSLEER. V lost 1 base to trimming and J lost 4 bases; unmatched junction nucleotides: 9. The CDR3 totals 16 residues. Sequenced material: peripheral blood. The clonotype originates from a middle-aged man with COVID-19, enrolled during active disease. The genes are TRBV4-3 and TRBJ2-7; TRBD1 aligns across 8 bases. The CDR3 loop reads CASSQASGTGRYEQYF. The CDR3 bases are TGCGCCAGCAGCCAAGCCTCAGGGACAGGAAGGTACGAGCAGTACTTC.